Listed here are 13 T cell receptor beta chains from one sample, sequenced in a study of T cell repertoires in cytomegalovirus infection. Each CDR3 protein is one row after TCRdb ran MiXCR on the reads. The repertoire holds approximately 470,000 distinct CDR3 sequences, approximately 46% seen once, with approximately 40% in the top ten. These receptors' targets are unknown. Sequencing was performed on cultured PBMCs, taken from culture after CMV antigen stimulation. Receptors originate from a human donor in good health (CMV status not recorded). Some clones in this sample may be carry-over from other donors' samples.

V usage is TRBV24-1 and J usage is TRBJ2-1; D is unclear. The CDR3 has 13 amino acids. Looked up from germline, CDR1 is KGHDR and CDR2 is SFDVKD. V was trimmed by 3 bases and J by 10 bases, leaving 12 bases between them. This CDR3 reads CATSDVWTPEQFF. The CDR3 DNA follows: TGTGCCACCAGTGATGTATGGACCCCCGAGCAGTTCTTC.

The CDR3 sequence: CASSPVGGTPGSPLHF. CDR3 coding DNA: TGTGCCAGCTCACCGGTGGGCGGGACCCCGGGATCACCCCTCCACTTT. The chain employs TRBV18 and TRBJ1-6, with D possibly matching TRBD1 (5 bases). The CDR3 consists of 16 residues. Per germline, CDR1 KGHSH and CDR2 LQKENI. Trimming cost V 3 bases and J 10 bases, with 19 bases left between them.

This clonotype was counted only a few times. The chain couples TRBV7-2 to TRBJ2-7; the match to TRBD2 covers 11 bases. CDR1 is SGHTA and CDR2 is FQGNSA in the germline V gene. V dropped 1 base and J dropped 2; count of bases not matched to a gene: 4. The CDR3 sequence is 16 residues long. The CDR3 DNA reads TGTGCCAGCAGCTTAGGCCCACTAGCGGGAGCCTACGAGCAGTACTTC. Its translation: CASSLGPLAGAYEQYF.

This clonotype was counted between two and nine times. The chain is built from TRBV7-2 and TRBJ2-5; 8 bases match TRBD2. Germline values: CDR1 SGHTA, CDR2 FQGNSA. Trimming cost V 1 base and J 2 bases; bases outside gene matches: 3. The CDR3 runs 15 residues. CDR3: CASSLVGGVQETQYF. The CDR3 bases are TGTGCCAGCAGCTTAGTCGGGGGGGTGCAAGAGACCCAGTACTTC.

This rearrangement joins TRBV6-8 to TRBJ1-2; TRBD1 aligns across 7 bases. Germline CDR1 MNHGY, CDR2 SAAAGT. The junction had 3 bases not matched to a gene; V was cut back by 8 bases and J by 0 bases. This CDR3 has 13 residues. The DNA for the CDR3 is TGTGCCAGCCGGGGGACAGCTAACTATGGCTACACCTTC. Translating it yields CASRGTANYGYTF.

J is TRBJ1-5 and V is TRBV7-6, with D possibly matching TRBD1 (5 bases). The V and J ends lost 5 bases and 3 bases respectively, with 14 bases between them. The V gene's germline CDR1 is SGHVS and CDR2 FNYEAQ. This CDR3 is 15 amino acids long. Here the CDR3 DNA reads TGTGCCAGCAGCCCCCGGGGACGGATCAATCAGCCCCAGCATTTT. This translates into CASSPRGRINQPQHF.

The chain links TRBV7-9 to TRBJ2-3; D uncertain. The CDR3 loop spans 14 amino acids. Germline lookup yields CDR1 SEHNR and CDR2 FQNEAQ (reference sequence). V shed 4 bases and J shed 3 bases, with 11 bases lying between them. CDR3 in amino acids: CASSWLVGTDTQYF. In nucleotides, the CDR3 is TGTGCCAGCAGCTGGCTCGTCGGTACAGATACGCAGTATTTT.

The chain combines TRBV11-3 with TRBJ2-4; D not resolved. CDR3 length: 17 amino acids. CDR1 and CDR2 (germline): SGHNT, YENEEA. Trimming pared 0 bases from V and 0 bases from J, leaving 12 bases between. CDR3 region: CASSLDSTDLAKNIQYF. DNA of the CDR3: TGTGCCAGCAGCTTAGATTCAACGGACCTAGCCAAAAACATTCAGTACTTC.

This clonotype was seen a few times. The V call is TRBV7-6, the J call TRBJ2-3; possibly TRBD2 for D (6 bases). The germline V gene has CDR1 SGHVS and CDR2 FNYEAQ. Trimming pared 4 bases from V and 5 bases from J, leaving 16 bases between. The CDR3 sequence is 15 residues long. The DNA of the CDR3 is TGTGCCAGCAGCTCCCCGCGGGGAATTCGAGATACGCAGTATTTT. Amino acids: CASSSPRGIRDTQYF.

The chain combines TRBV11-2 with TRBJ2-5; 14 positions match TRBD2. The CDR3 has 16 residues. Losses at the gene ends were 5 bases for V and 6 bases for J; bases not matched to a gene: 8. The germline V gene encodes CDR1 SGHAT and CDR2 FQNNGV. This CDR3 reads CASSPPGLAGVKTQYF. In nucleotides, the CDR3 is TGTGCCAGCAGCCCCCCGGGACTAGCGGGAGTGAAGACCCAGTACTTC. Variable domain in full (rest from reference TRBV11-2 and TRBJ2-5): EAGVAQSPRYKIIEKRQSVAFWCNPISGHATLYWYQQILGQGPKLLIQFQNNGVVDDSQLPKDRFSAERLKGVDSTLKIQPAKLEDSAVYLCASSPPGLAGVKTQYFGPGTRLLVL.

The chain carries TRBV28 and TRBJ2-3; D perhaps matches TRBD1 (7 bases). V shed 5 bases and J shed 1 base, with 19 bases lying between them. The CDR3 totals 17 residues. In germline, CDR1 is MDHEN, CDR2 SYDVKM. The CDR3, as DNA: TGTGCCAGCAGTCCCTCCCCAGGGGGGTCCCGCACAGATACGCAGTATTTT. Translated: CASSPSPGGSRTDTQYF.

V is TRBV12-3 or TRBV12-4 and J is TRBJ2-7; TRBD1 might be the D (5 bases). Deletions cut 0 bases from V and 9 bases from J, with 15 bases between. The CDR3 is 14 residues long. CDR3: CASSLARQIPGQYF. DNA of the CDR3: TGTGCCAGCAGTTTAGCGCGACAGATCCCGGGGCAGTACTTC.

CDR3 sequence: CASSYGTDNEQFF. Here the CDR3 DNA reads TGTGCCAGCAGCTATGGGACTGACAATGAGCAGTTCTTC. The rearrangement links TRBV7-2 to TRBJ2-1; tentatively, D is TRBD2 (6 bases). The V end lost 4 bases, the J end lost 5 bases, and 9 bases lay between the germline ends. CDR3 length: 13 amino acids. Germline loops: CDR1 SGHTA, CDR2 FQGNSA.